The 9 T cell receptor beta chains listed next were all sequenced from one sample in a study of blood T cell repertoires in COVID-19. Produced via immunoSEQ multiplex PCR; TCRdb's table is partial and in-frame only. The profile shows under 200,000 clones, around 90% of them singletons. The sample comprised peripheral blood. These receptors were collected from a man aged 35 to 55 with active or convalescent COVID-19.

This rearrangement joins TRBV6-5 to TRBJ1-1; D call uncertain. V lost 1 base, J lost 2 bases, and 8 bases lay in between. CDR1 is MNHEY, CDR2 SVGAGI, per germline. CDR3 size: 14 residues. In DNA, the CDR3 is TGTGCCAGCAGTTACTACACAGCTAACACTGAAGCTTTCTTT. Residues: CASSYYTANTEAFF.

The genes are TRBV7-2 and TRBJ1-5, with unresolved D. The CDR3 length is 14 residues. In germline, CDR1 is SGHTA, CDR2 FQGNSA. Trimming took 1 base from V and 3 from J, leaving 7 bases between them. CDR3 in DNA: TGTGCCAGCAGCTTAGACCAGTACAATCAGCCCCAGCATTTT. Translation gives CASSLDQYNQPQHF.

The V call is TRBV28, the J call TRBJ1-2; the D gene is possibly TRBD1 (5 bases). The V end lost 4 bases, the J end lost 8 bases, and 8 bases lay between the germline ends. This CDR3 spans 11 amino acids. Per germline, CDR1 MDHEN and CDR2 SYDVKM. This chain's CDR3 is CASSWEGGYTF. CDR3 sequence (DNA): TGTGCCAGCAGTTGGGAGGGGGGCTACACCTTC.

This clone was seen just once. The genes are TRBV5-1 and TRBJ2-1; possible D gene TRBD1, 5 bases. The germline gives CDR1 SGHRS, CDR2 YFSETQ. This CDR3 is 13 amino acids long. V lost 2 bases and J lost 7, with 10 bases in between. The CDR3, as DNA: TGCGCCAGCAGCTTTTCCAGGGTAAATGAGCAGTTCTTC. Protein sequence: CASSFSRVNEQFF. The full variable domain, completed using reference TRBV5-1 and TRBJ2-1, is KAGVTQTPRYLIKTRGQQVTLSCSPISGHRSVSWYQQTPGQGLQFLFEYFSETQRNKGNFPGRFSGRQFSNSRSEMNVSTLELGDSALYLCASSFSRVNEQFFGPGTRLTVL.

This chain joins TRBV29-1 and TRBJ2-5, with D uncertain. The V and J ends lost 6 bases and 2 bases respectively, with 13 bases between them. CDR3 length equals 13 residues. The germline V gene encodes CDR1 SQVTM and CDR2 ANQGSEA. The CDR3 here is CSVAKNFQETQYF. In DNA form, the CDR3 reads TGCAGCGTCGCCAAGAACTTTCAAGAGACCCAGTACTTC. The whole variable domain, remainder taken from reference TRBV29-1 and TRBJ2-5, is SAVISQKPSRDICQRGTSLTIQCQVDSQVTMMFWYRQQPGQSLTLIATANQGSEATYESGFVIDKFPISRPNLTFSTLTVSNMSPEDSSIYLCSVAKNFQETQYFGPGTRLLVL.

The CDR3 bases are TGTGCCAGCAGTTACAGGACCGGGACAGGGTTCTACGAGCAGTACTTC. It translates to CASSYRTGTGFYEQYF. This chain connects TRBV6-5 to TRBJ2-7, with TRBD1 matching over 9 bases. The CDR3 extends over 16 amino acids. J was trimmed by 3 bases and V by 2 bases; bases with no gene match: 8. The germline CDR1 and CDR2 sequences are MNHEY and SVGAGI.

The chain couples TRBV15 to TRBJ2-7, with TRBD2 matching over 8 bases. Germline trimming cut 8 bases from V and 0 bases from J; bases unmatched to any gene: 3. This CDR3 region has 13 residues. The germline gives CDR1 LNHNV, CDR2 YYDKDF (reference sequence). As DNA, the CDR3 is TGTGCCACCGGGACTAGGAGCTCCTACGAGCAGTACTTC. It encodes CATGTRSSYEQYF.

The chain combines TRBV6-5 with TRBJ1-3; D gene unclear. The germline V gene encodes CDR1 MNHEY and CDR2 SVGAGI. This CDR3 has 14 amino acids. Trimming removed 6 bases from V and 0 bases from J, with 9 bases in between. CDR3 bases: TGTGCCAGCAGGGACGGGAACTCTGGAAACACCATATATTTT. This codes for CASRDGNSGNTIYF.

The chain joins TRBV7-2 to TRBJ1-6; 7 nucleotides align to TRBD1. With V trimmed by 5 bases and J by 5 bases, 6 bases remained unmatched. Germline CDR1 SGHTA, CDR2 FQGNSA. The CDR3 is 15 residues long. CDR3 protein: CASSPGDRNNSPLHF. CDR3 nucleotide sequence: TGTGCCAGCAGCCCGGGGGACAGAAATAATTCACCCCTCCACTTT.